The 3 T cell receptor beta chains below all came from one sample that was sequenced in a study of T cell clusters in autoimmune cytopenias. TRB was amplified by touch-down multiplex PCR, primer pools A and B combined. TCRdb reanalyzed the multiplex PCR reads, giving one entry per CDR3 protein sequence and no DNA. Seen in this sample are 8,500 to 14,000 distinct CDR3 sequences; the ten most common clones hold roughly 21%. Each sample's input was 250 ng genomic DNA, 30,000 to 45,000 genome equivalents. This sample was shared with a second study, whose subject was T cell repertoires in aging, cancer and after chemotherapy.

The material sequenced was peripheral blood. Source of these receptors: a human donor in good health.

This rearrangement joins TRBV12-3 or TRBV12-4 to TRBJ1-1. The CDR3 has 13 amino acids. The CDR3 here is CASSLGVNTEAFF.

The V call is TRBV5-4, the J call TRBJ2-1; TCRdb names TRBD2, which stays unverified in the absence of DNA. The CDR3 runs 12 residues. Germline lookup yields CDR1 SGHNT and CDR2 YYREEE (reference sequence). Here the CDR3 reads CASWAAGNEQFF.

The CDR3 here is CASSSGAASGNTIYF. The genes are TRBV12-3 or TRBV12-4 and TRBJ1-3; the TCRdb call, TRBD1, lacks DNA for checking. This CDR3 has 15 residues.